Below are 32 T cell receptor beta chains sequenced from a single sample in a study of shared clonotypes between healthy human individuals. Method: immunoSEQ multiplex PCR; TCRdb's copy keeps in-frame clones and lacks some. Altogether some 100,000 clones are present, roughly two thirds being singletons, with the ten largest covering roughly 24%. Input material: memory CD8+ T cells sorted from blood. Subset described: CD45RO+ cells pooled with CCR7-negative TemRA cells. Every receptor here comes from a young woman in good health.

This clone showed up just once. The rearrangement uses TRBV19 and TRBJ2-7; TRBD2 matches 7 bases. Germline trimming cut 3 bases from V and 4 bases from J; bases unmatched to any gene: 6. There are 14 residues in the CDR3. Per germline, CDR1 LNHDA and CDR2 SQIVND (reference sequence). CDR3 region: CASSMGGNRYEQYF. CDR3 DNA: TGTGCCAGTAGTATGGGAGGGAATCGGTACGAGCAGTACTTC.

The chain is built from TRBV15 and TRBJ2-1; 12 bases agree with TRBD2. Germline values: CDR1 LNHNV, CDR2 YYDKDF (reference sequence). This CDR3 is built from 16 residues. After removal of 4 bases from V and 9 bases from J, the junction contained 10 bases not matched to a gene. The CDR3 spells CATSIGTSGLRGEQFF. In nucleotides, the CDR3 is TGTGCCACCAGCATTGGGACTAGCGGGCTCCGGGGTGAGCAGTTCTTC.

In this sample, this clone turned up once. The chain uses TRBV7-3 and TRBJ2-1, with 7 bases aligning to TRBD2. The CDR3 length is 16 residues. The V and J ends lost 1 base and 6 bases, in that order; junction bases with no gene match: 9. The germline V gene has CDR1 SGHTA and CDR2 FQGTGA. The CDR3 region has the DNA TGTGCCAGCAGCTTAAAGTCCGGGACTACCCTCAATGAGCAGTTCTTC. It codes for CASSLKSGTTLNEQFF.

This clone was recorded once. The rearrangement uses TRBV2 and TRBJ2-4; 13 bases are shared with TRBD2. Germline CDR1 reads SNHLY; CDR2 reads FYNNEI. Germline trimming cut 7 bases from V and 0 bases from J; bases unmatched to any gene: 9. The CDR3 loop spans 18 amino acids. Written as DNA, the CDR3 is TGTGCCAGCAAGCCCGGGACTAGCGGGATACTAGCCAAAAACATTCAGTACTTC. Translated: CASKPGTSGILAKNIQYF.

This rearrangement joins TRBV2 to TRBJ1-4, with D uncertain. The germline V and J ends were trimmed by 7 bases and 2 bases, with 14 bases remaining between them. Germline-derived CDR1 and CDR2 are SNHLY and FYNNEI. The CDR3 has 15 residues. In DNA form, the CDR3 reads TGTGCCAGCACCAAGGACGTTTCTACTAATGAAAAACTGTTTTTT. Residues: CASTKDVSTNEKLFF. Full variable domain (rest looked up from reference TRBV2 and TRBJ1-4): EPEVTQTPSHQVTQMGQEVILRCVPISNHLYFYWYRQILGQKVEFLVSFYNNEISEKSEIFDDQFSVERPDGSNFTLKIRSTKLEDSAMYFCASTKDVSTNEKLFFGSGTQLSVL.

The chain uses TRBV2 and TRBJ1-5, with D possibly TRBD1 on 6 matching bases. The V end lost 11 bases, the J end lost 4 bases, and 18 bases lay between the germline ends. Germline V gene data show CDR1 as SNHLY and CDR2 as FYNNEI. The CDR3 extends over 14 amino acids. Written as DNA, the CDR3 is TGTGCCCTTGGGGGGGGCGGAATAAATCAGCCCCAGCATTTT. Translated: CALGGGGINQPQHF.

This CDR3 reads CASSLSSVVGPYNEQFF. CDR3 DNA sequence: TGTGCCAGCAGTTTATCTAGCGTGGTTGGGCCCTACAATGAGCAGTTCTTC. This chain uses TRBV27 with TRBJ2-1; D is perhaps TRBD2 (5 bases). V gave up 0 bases and J gave up 2 bases, with 14 bases separating them. Per germline, CDR1 MNHEY and CDR2 SMNVEV (reference sequence). CDR3 length equals 17 residues.

CDR3 sequence: CASSRTGNAGYTF. For the CDR3, the DNA is TGTGCCAGCAGTCGCACCGGGAACGCCGGCTACACCTTC. The chain links TRBV27 to TRBJ1-2; D not certain. V lost 5 bases and J 8 bases, leaving 15 bases between the germline ends. CDR1 is MNHEY and CDR2 is SMNVEV in the germline V gene (reference sequence). The CDR3 sequence is 13 residues long.

The chain employs TRBV27 and TRBJ2-2; the match to TRBD1 covers 10 bases. CDR3 length: 20 residues. J was trimmed by 0 bases and V by 0 bases; bases with no gene match: 10. CDR1 and CDR2 from the germline V gene are MNHEY and SMNVEV (reference sequence). CDR3 DNA sequence: TGTGCCAGCAGTTTATCAAGAGACAGGGGGCAATACCCGAACACCGGGGAGCTGTTTTTT. It codes for CASSLSRDRGQYPNTGELFF.

The chain carries TRBV28 and TRBJ2-1, with 8 positions matching TRBD2. Germline V gives CDR1 MDHEN, CDR2 SYDVKM. This CDR3 region has 20 residues. J lost 6 bases, V lost 6 bases, and 25 bases had no gene match. The DNA for the CDR3 is TGTGCCAGCAGCTACCCCGGGGTAGCGGGAATTCTAGTTCCCTGCAATGAGCAGTTCTTC. Residues: CASSYPGVAGILVPCNEQFF.

V is TRBV6-5 and J is TRBJ1-3, with D maybe TRBD1 (6 bases). CDR3 size: 15 residues. Germline V CDR1 and CDR2: MNHEY, SVGAGI. V was shortened by 6 bases and J by 3 bases, with 15 bases between the two germline ends. The CDR3 reads CASSYRESHGNTIYF. DNA of the CDR3: TGTGCCAGCAGCTACAGGGAATCCCATGGAAACACCATATATTTT.

The chain employs TRBV5-8 and TRBJ1-2; D is unresolved. Germline V lookup: CDR1 SGHTS, CDR2 YDEGEE. This CDR3 is 15 amino acids long. Trimming removed 8 bases at V and 2 bases at J, with 19 bases between. The CDR3 loop reads CARLGYPNLNYGYTF. The CDR3 nucleotides read TGTGCCAGGTTGGGATATCCGAACCTCAACTATGGCTACACCTTC.

Many counts were recorded for this clone. The chain carries TRBV25-1 and TRBJ1-4; 9 bases agree with TRBD1. The germline V gene has CDR1 MGHDK and CDR2 SYGVNS. V dropped 6 bases and J dropped 8; count of bases not matched to a gene: 10. This CDR3 comprises 15 residues. DNA for the CDR3: TGTGCCAGCAGGGCGCCGGGACAGGGAGGGGAAAAACTGTTTTTT. Translation gives CASRAPGQGGEKLFF.

Comments on this clone: Different DNA sequences within this sample yield the same CDR3. The rearrangement uses TRBV9 and TRBJ1-1; D possibly corresponds to TRBD1 (5 bases). The germline V gene encodes CDR1 SGDLS and CDR2 YYNGEE. CDR3 size: 14 residues. V shed 2 bases and J shed 3 bases, with 11 bases lying between them. CDR3 sequence (DNA): TGTGCCAGCAGCGTCTCCTGGGGCGACACTGAAGCTTTCTTT. It encodes CASSVSWGDTEAFF.

V usage is TRBV28 and J usage is TRBJ1-5, with TRBD1 identical over 9 bases. After removal of 5 bases from V and 2 bases from J, the junction contained 10 bases not matched to a gene. Germline V CDR1 and CDR2: MDHEN, SYDVKM. This CDR3 region has 17 residues. CDR3 coding DNA: TGTGCCAGCAGTCTGAAAGATCGGACAGGGGGCAATCAGCCCCAGCATTTT. It translates to CASSLKDRTGGNQPQHF.

This clone was recorded many times. The V call is TRBV5-5, the J call TRBJ1-4, with no clear D. The germline V gene encodes CDR1 SGHKS and CDR2 YYEKEE (reference sequence). The V end lost 0 bases, the J end lost 6 bases, and 9 bases lay between the germline ends. This CDR3 region has 14 residues. CDR3 in DNA: TGTGCCAGCAGCTTGGGGACTGACGATGAAAAACTGTTTTTT. Translation: CASSLGTDDEKLFF.

Only a few counts were recorded for this clone. The rearrangement links TRBV15 to TRBJ2-2; no firm D call. The CDR3 runs 17 residues. Looked up from germline, CDR1 is LNHNV and CDR2 is YYDKDF (reference sequence). Trimming took 0 bases from V and 0 from J, leaving 11 bases between them. CDR3 in DNA: TGTGCCACCAGCAGAGATAGAGGAAACGCGAACACCGGGGAGCTGTTTTTT. Encoded protein: CATSRDRGNANTGELFF.

The gene calls are TRBV2 and TRBJ2-1; 9 bases fit TRBD2. CDR1 is SNHLY and CDR2 is FYNNEI in the germline V gene. This CDR3 is 13 amino acids long. The V segment lost 9 bases and the J segment 7 bases; nucleotides outside the gene matches: 7. The CDR3 region is CARGSTSGNEQFF. DNA for the CDR3: TGTGCCAGAGGATCGACTAGCGGAAATGAGCAGTTCTTC.

This clone was observed a few times. The chain links TRBV6-5 to TRBJ2-5, with D perhaps assigned TRBD1 or TRBD2 (5 bases each). The J call is doubtful: the DNA matches TRBJ2-7 better. Germline assignment: CDR1 MNHEY and CDR2 SVGAGI. The CDR3 runs 15 residues. CDR3 nucleotides: TGTGCCAGCAGTTACTCGGGACCATACTCCTACGAGCAGTACTTC. Encoded protein: CASSYSGPYSYEQYF.

The V and J genes are TRBV29-1 and TRBJ1-1, with TRBD1 as a possible D gene (6 bases). Germline lookup yields CDR1 SQVTM and CDR2 ANQGSEA. V was trimmed by 4 bases and J by 4 bases, leaving 22 bases between them. The CDR3 is 16 residues long. As DNA, the CDR3 is TGCAGCGTTGCAGGAGGGTCGGGGGCTAGGCTCACTGAAGCTTTCTTT. Translated: CSVAGGSGARLTEAFF.

The rearrangement uses TRBV15 and TRBJ2-7; TRBD1 aligns across 7 bases. Germline-derived CDR1 and CDR2 are LNHNV and YYDKDF (reference sequence). Unmatched junction bases numbered 7, after V lost 5 bases and J lost 3 bases. The CDR3 consists of 14 residues. CDR3 in DNA: TGTGCCACCAGCCCGACAGGGTCCAGCTACGAGCAGTACTTC. Its protein product is CATSPTGSSYEQYF.

The chain is built from TRBV14 and TRBJ2-7; D is ambiguous. The CDR3 spans 13 residues. In germline, CDR1 is SGHDN, CDR2 FVKESK. V dropped 4 bases and J dropped 2 bases, with 9 bases sitting between them. Written as DNA, the CDR3 is TGTGCCAGCAGCCCCTATAGGACCTACGAGCAGTACTTC. Translation gives CASSPYRTYEQYF.

V usage is TRBV19 and J usage is TRBJ2-5; D unresolved. The CDR3 covers 11 residues. Trimming pared 6 bases from V and 5 bases from J, leaving 7 bases between. The germline V gene has CDR1 LNHDA and CDR2 SQIVND (reference sequence). The CDR3 DNA is TGTGCCAGTAGCGACATGGAGACCCAGTACTTC. It encodes CASSDMETQYF.

V and J are TRBV5-1 and TRBJ2-3; 8 bases fit TRBD2. This CDR3 region has 17 residues. Losses at the gene ends were 0 bases for V and 1 base for J; bases not matched to a gene: 7. The germline CDR1 and CDR2 sequences are SGHRS and YFSETQ. The chain's CDR3 is CASSLVPAGVGTDTQYF. The CDR3, as DNA: TGCGCCAGCAGCTTGGTTCCAGCGGGAGTAGGCACAGATACGCAGTATTTT.

CDR3 region: CASSGGTSGIEDTQYF. The CDR3 nucleotides are TGTGCCAGCAGTGGGGGGACTAGCGGGATTGAGGATACGCAGTATTTT. The gene calls are TRBV2 and TRBJ2-3, with 13 bases identical to TRBD2. CDR3 length: 16 residues. CDR1 SNHLY and CDR2 FYNNEI come from the germline V gene. Germline trimming cut 4 bases from V and 6 bases from J; bases unmatched to any gene: 7.

The genes are TRBV7-9 and TRBJ1-2; 11 bases fit TRBD1. The J segment lost 5 bases and the V segment lost 0 bases, leaving 2 bases of the junction unmatched. The CDR3 loop spans 15 amino acids. In germline, CDR1 is SEHNR, CDR2 FQNEAQ (reference sequence). Here the CDR3 DNA reads TGTGCCAGCAGCTTAGCTGGGGACAGGGGGTATGGCTACACCTTC. Amino acid sequence: CASSLAGDRGYGYTF.

The chain employs TRBV29-1 and TRBJ2-5, with 7 positions matching TRBD2. V lost 7 bases, J lost 2 bases, and 13 bases stayed unmatched. Per the germline V gene, CDR1 is SQVTM and CDR2 is ANQGSEA. The CDR3 loop spans 15 amino acids. The CDR3, as DNA: TGCAGCGCCGGGTGGCTAGCGGAAACTCAAGAGACCCAGTACTTC. Amino acids: CSAGWLAETQETQYF. The variable domain in full, with the rest retrieved from reference TRBV29-1 and TRBJ2-5, is SAVISQKPSRDICQRGTSLTIQCQVDSQVTMMFWYRQQPGQSLTLIATANQGSEATYESGFVIDKFPISRPNLTFSTLTVSNMSPEDSSIYLCSAGWLAETQETQYFGPGTRLLVL.

This clone was counted between two and nine times. The V and J genes are TRBV6-5 and TRBJ2-1, with D unresolved. Trimming pared 5 bases from V and 2 bases from J, leaving 7 bases between. Germline V lookup: CDR1 MNHEY, CDR2 SVGAGI. The CDR3 totals 13 residues. Here the CDR3 reads CASSSDTYNEQFF. DNA for the CDR3: TGTGCCAGCAGTAGCGACACCTACAATGAGCAGTTCTTC.

The chain joins TRBV9 to TRBJ2-1; 7 bases map to TRBD2. Germline V lookup: CDR1 SGDLS, CDR2 YYNGEE. V was pared by 3 bases and J by 8 bases, with 11 bases of the junction left unmatched. The CDR3 consists of 15 residues. The CDR3 sequence is CASSASGSSLDEQFF. As DNA, the CDR3 is TGTGCCAGCAGCGCTAGCGGCAGCTCCTTGGATGAGCAGTTCTTC.

The rearrangement links TRBV19 to TRBJ2-6; D is ambiguous. Trimming took 6 bases from V and 4 from J, leaving 19 bases between them. The germline V gene has CDR1 LNHDA and CDR2 SQIVND (reference sequence). This CDR3 region has 17 residues. For the CDR3, the DNA is TGTGCCAGTAGCACGTGGGCGGCCTCCTTGGGGGCCAACGTCCTGACTTTC. Protein sequence: CASSTWAASLGANVLTF.

This clone appeared a few times. The chain combines TRBV5-8 with TRBJ1-4; tentatively, D is TRBD1 (5 bases). Germline V gene lookup returns CDR1 SGHTS and CDR2 YDEGEE. The CDR3 contains 15 residues. The germline V and J ends were trimmed by 0 bases and 3 bases, with 9 bases remaining between them. The CDR3 reads CASSLAGVANEKLFF. In DNA, the CDR3 is TGTGCCAGCAGCTTGGCGGGGGTGGCTAATGAAAAACTGTTTTTT.

The chain carries TRBV28 and TRBJ1-5; D gene unclear. Germline-derived CDR1 and CDR2 are MDHEN and SYDVKM. The CDR3 runs to 15 residues. Trimming left V 3 bases short and J 5 bases short, with 14 bases between. In nucleotides, the CDR3 is TGTGCCAGCAGTTTTTCCTGGGAGAGGGATCAGCCCCAGCATTTT. This translates into CASSFSWERDQPQHF.